The text below deals with one T cell receptor beta chain. The assay was immunoSEQ multiplex PCR, and TCRdb's table has in-frame clones only and misses some. The sample has 50,000 to 65,000 clones, just over 75% seen once; the top ten hold about 4%. This CDR3 region has 15 residues. Germline CDR1 reads SGHNT; CDR2 reads YYREEE (reference sequence). The V and J ends lost 4 bases and 4 bases, in that order; junction bases with no gene match: 8. This sample is part of a study of radiotherapy plus CTLA-4 blockade in lung cancer. The V gene is TRBV5-4, the J gene TRBJ2-3; 8 bases line up with TRBD2. The source is a human donor with non-small cell lung cancer who had a partial response to radiotherapy plus ipilimumab. The sequencing used peripheral blood, collected from a patient treated with radiotherapy plus ipilimumab. The CDR3, as DNA: TGTGCCAGCAGCCCACGGGGGGGGGTCGCAGATACGCAGTATTTT. Amino acid sequence: CASSPRGGVADTQYF.